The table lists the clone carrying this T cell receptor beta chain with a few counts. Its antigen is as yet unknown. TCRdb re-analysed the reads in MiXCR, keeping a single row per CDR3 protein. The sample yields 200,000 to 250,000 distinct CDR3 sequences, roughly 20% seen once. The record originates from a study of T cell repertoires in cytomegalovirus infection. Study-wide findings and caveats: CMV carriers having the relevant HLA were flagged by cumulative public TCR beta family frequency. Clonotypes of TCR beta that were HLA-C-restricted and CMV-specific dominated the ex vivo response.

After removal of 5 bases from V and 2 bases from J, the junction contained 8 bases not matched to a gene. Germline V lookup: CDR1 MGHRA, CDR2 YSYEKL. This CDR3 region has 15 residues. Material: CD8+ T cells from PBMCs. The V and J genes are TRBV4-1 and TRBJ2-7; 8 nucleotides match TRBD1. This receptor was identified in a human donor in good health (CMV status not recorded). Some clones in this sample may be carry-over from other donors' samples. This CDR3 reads CASSYVATGAYEQYF. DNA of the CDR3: TGCGCCAGCAGCTACGTCGCGACAGGGGCCTACGAGCAGTACTTC.